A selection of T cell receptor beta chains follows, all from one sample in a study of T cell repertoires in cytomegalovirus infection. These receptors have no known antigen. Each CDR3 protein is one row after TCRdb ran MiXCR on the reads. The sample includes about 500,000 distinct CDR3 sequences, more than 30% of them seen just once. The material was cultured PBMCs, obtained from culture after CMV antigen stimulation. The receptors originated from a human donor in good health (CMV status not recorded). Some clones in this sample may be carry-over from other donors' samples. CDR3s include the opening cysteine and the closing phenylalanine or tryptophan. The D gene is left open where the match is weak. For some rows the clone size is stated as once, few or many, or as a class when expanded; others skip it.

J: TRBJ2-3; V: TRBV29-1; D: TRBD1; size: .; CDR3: CSGGQGATDTQYF; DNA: TGCAGTGGGGGACAGGGGGCCACAGATACGCAGTATTTT
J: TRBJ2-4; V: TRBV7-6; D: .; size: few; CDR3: CASSLEWGAKNIQYF; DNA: TGTGCCAGCAGCTTAGAATGGGGAGCCAAAAACATTCAGTACTTC
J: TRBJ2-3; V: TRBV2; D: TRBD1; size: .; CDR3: CASSDRVGTDTQYF; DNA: TGTGCCAGCAGCGACAGGGTTGGCACAGATACGCAGTATTTT
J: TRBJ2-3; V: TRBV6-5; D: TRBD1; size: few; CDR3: CASSYASLPGQSTDTQYF; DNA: TGTGCCAGCAGTTACGCCTCGCTCCCGGGACAGAGCACAGATACGCAGTATTTT
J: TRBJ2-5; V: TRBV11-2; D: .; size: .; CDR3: CASSLDYPGETQYF; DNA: TGTGCCAGCAGCTTGGACTACCCAGGGGAGACCCAGTACTTC
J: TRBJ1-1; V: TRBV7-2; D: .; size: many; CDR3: CASSVSDILNTEAFF; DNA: TGTGCCAGCAGCGTATCGGACATCCTGAACACTGAAGCTTTCTTT
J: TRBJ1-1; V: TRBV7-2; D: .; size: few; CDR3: CASSLSRGWTEAFF; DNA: TGTGCCAGCAGCTTATCAAGGGGATGGACTGAAGCTTTCTTT
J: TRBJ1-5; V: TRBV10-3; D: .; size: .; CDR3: CAISEGARNQPQHF; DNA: TGTGCCATCAGTGAAGGGGCTCGCAATCAGCCCCAGCATTTT
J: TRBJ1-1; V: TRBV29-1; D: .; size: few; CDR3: CSVDFPGLDTEAFF; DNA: TGCAGCGTTGACTTCCCAGGGCTTGACACTGAAGCTTTCTTT
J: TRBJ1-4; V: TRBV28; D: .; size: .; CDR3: CASSLDGPPEKLFF; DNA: TGTGCCAGCAGTTTGGATGGGCCCCCCGAAAAACTGTTTTTT
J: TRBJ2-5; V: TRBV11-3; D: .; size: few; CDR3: CASSLVAPAGQETQYF; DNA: TGTGCCAGCAGCTTAGTGGCCCCCGCGGGGCAAGAGACCCAGTACTTC
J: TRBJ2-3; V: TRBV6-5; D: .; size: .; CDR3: CASSYSSGGFTDTQYF; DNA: TGTGCCAGCAGTTACTCTAGCGGTGGATTCACAGATACGCAGTATTTT
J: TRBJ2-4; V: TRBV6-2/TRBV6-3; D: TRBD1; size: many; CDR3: CASRDSLLAKNIQYF; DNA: TGTGCCAGCCGGGACAGTCTGCTAGCCAAAAACATTCAGTACTTC
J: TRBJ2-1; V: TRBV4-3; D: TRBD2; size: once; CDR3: CASSPQLAGEDEQFF; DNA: TGCGCCAGCAGCCCCCAACTAGCGGGAGAGGATGAGCAGTTCTTC
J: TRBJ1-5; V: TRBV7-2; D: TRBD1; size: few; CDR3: CASSMGQGGTQPQHF; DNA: TGTGCCAGCAGCATGGGACAGGGGGGGACGCAGCCCCAGCATTTT
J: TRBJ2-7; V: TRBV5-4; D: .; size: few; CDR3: CASSLWGSTYEQYF; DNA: TGTGCCAGCAGCTTGTGGGGGTCTACCTACGAGCAGTACTTC
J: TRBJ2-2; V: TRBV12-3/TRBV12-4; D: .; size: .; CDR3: CASSRVLNTGELFF; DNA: TGTGCCAGCAGTCGGGTGTTGAACACCGGGGAGCTGTTTTTT
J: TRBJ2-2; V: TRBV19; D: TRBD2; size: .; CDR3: CASSLYLAGLNTGELFF; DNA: TGTGCCAGTAGTCTCTACTTAGCGGGGCTGAACACCGGGGAGCTGTTTTTT
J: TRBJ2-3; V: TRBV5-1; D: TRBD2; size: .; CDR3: CASGLAGYTDTQYF; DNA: TGCGCCAGCGGACTAGCGGGATACACAGATACGCAGTATTTT
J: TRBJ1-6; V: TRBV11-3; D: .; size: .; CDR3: CASSPGGATNSPLHF; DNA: TGTGCCAGCAGCCCGGGGGGGGCAACGAATTCACCCCTCCACTTT
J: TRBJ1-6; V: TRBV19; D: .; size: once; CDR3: CASSRSPGTLNSPLHF; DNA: TGTGCCAGTAGTCGTTCGCCGGGGACTTTGAATTCACCCCTCCACTTT
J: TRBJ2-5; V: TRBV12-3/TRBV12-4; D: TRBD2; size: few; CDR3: CASRLGLAGEGTQYF; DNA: TGTGCCAGCAGACTTGGACTAGCGGGAGAGGGGACCCAGTACTTC
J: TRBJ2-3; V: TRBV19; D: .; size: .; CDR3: CASAPGGADTQYF; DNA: TGTGCCAGCGCCCCGGGGGGCGCAGATACGCAGTATTTT
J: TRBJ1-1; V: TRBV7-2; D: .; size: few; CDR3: CASSPLGGVGAFF; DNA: TGTGCCAGCAGCCCATTGGGGGGGGTTGGAGCTTTCTTT
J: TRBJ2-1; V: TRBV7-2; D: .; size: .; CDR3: CASSSSVRSNEQFF; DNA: TGTGCCAGCAGCTCCTCGGTTAGGTCAAATGAGCAGTTCTTC
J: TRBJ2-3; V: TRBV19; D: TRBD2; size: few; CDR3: CASSARAGSGNAHTDTQYF; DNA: TGTGCCAGTAGTGCACGAGCGGGGAGCGGAAACGCACACACAGATACGCAGTATTTT
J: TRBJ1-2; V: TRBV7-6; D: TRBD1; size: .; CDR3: CASSLVAQGAYGYTF; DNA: TGTGCCAGCAGCTTAGTCGCACAGGGGGCCTATGGCTACACCTTC
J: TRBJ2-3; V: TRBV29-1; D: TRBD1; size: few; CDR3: CSVVNRGRTDTQYF; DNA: TGCAGCGTTGTCAACAGGGGGCGCACAGATACGCAGTATTTT
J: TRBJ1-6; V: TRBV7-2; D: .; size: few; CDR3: CASSGALSYNSPLHF; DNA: TGTGCCAGCAGCGGGGCCCTCTCCTATAATTCACCCCTCCACTTT